This T cell receptor (beta chain) was sequenced in a study of T cell changes during pregnancy in multiple sclerosis. TCRdb's table, derived via immunoSEQ multiplex PCR, lists solely in-frame clones and lacks some. The sample has over 85,000 clones, 91% seen once. Trimming left V 0 bases short and J 0 bases short, with 9 bases between. Germline V gene lookup returns CDR1 SGHRS and CDR2 YFSETQ. The CDR3 loop spans 15 amino acids. V and J are TRBV5-1 and TRBJ1-1; no clear D. This TCR was sampled from a female donor in good health, enrolled as a control in a pregnancy study. Specimen: peripheral blood, collected after pregnancy. DNA for the CDR3: TGCGCCAGCAGCTTGGCCGCAGGATTGAACACTGAAGCTTTCTTT. It encodes CASSLAAGLNTEAFF.